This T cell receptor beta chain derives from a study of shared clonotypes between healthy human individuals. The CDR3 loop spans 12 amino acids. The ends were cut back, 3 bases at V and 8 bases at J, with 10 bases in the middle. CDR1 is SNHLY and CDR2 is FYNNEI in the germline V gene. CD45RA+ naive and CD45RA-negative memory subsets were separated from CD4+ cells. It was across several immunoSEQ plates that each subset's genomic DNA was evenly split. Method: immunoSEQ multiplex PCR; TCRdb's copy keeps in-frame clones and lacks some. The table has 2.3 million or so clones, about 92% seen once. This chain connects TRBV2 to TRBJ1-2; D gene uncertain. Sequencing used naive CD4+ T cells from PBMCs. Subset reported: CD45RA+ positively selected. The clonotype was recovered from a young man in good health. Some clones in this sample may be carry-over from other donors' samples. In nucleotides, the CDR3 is TGTGCCAGCAGTGAGCAAGCCGGCGGCTACACCTTC. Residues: CASSEQAGGYTF.